Listed below are T cell receptor beta chains from one sample, sequenced in a study of T cell changes during pregnancy in multiple sclerosis. Assay: immunoSEQ multiplex PCR; the TCRdb copy retains only in-frame clones and omits some. Here the sample spans tens of thousands of clones, over 90% being singletons. The sequences come from CD8+ T cells from peripheral blood mononuclear cells, collected in the third trimester of pregnancy. These receptors were collected from a female donor with multiple sclerosis, enrolled in a pregnancy study. Both conserved end residues are part of each CDR3. The D gene is left open where the match is weak. Part of the rows lack a size; the others show once, few, many or a class for expanded clones.

abundance	v_gene	d_gene	len	j_gene	CDR3aa	CDR3nt
NA	TRBV9	TRBD1	15	TRBJ2-1	CASSVGDSSYNEQFF	TGTGCCAGCAGCGTTGGGGACAGCTCCTACAATGAGCAGTTCTTC
once	TRBV7-9	NA	11	TRBJ2-7	CASGDGGEQYF	TGTGCCAGCGGCGACGGGGGCGAGCAGTACTTC
NA	TRBV5-4	NA	13	TRBJ1-2	CASSLRGNYGYTF	TGTGCCAGCAGCTTAAGGGGTAACTATGGCTACACCTTC
once	TRBV6-1	NA	13	TRBJ1-1	CAVPGQKNTEAFF	TGTGCCGTTCCGGGACAAAAGAACACTGAAGCTTTCTTT
NA	TRBV28	NA	14	TRBJ2-5	CASSLVGEKETQYF	TGTGCCAGCAGTTTAGTGGGAGAAAAAGAGACCCAGTACTTC
NA	TRBV15	NA	14	TRBJ1-1	CATSSTGWQLEAFF	TGTGCCACCAGCAGCACAGGTTGGCAGCTGGAAGCTTTCTTT
NA	TRBV5-6	TRBD1	15	TRBJ1-1	CASSFDRGGVTEAFF	TGTGCCAGCAGCTTCGACAGGGGAGGGGTCACTGAAGCTTTCTTT
NA	TRBV4-1	NA	14	TRBJ2-5	CASSLAGPEETQYF	TGCGCCAGCAGTTTGGCGGGGCCAGAAGAGACCCAGTACTTC
NA	TRBV29-1	TRBD1	17	TRBJ1-4	CSVAGTDSFATNEKLFF	TGCAGCGTCGCCGGGACAGACAGTTTTGCAACTAATGAAAAACTGTTTTTT
NA	TRBV11-3	NA	16	TRBJ1-1	CASSSIFQGWDTEAFF	TGTGCCAGCAGCTCGATCTTTCAGGGGTGGGACACTGAAGCTTTCTTT
NA	TRBV19	TRBD1	14	TRBJ2-7	CASSEDRVPYEQYF	TGTGCCAGTAGTGAAGACAGGGTCCCCTACGAGCAGTACTTC
NA	TRBV7-8	NA	15	TRBJ2-5	CASSLAGVPGETQYF	TGTGCCAGCAGCTTAGCCGGGGTGCCGGGAGAGACCCAGTACTTC
NA	TRBV7-9	NA	13	TRBJ1-4	CASSQGWDEKLFF	TGTGCCAGCAGCCAGGGATGGGATGAAAAACTGTTTTTT
NA	TRBV7-9	NA	15	TRBJ1-1	CASSPEGSQNTEAFF	TGTGCCAGCAGCCCGGAGGGCAGCCAGAACACTGAAGCTTTCTTT
NA	TRBV6-5	NA	13	TRBJ1-1	CASGAGVRTEAFF	TGTGCCAGCGGGGCAGGGGTCAGGACTGAAGCTTTCTTT
NA	TRBV6-1	TRBD2	14	TRBJ2-3	CASYLAGAPDTQYF	TGTGCCAGTTATCTAGCGGGAGCGCCAGATACGCAGTATTTT
NA	TRBV25-1	NA	11	TRBJ2-1	CASKQGNEQFF	TGTGCCAGCAAGCAGGGCAATGAGCAGTTCTTC
NA	TRBV10-1	NA	16	TRBJ2-1	CASSGRGGPSYNEQFF	TGCGCCAGCAGTGGGAGGGGGGGGCCCTCCTACAATGAGCAGTTCTTC
NA	TRBV19	NA	16	TRBJ2-1	CASSIEGRALPREQFF	TGTGCCAGTAGTATAGAAGGGCGGGCCCTACCCCGTGAGCAGTTCTTC
NA	TRBV28	TRBD1	15	TRBJ2-1	CASSSRTGSYNEQFF	TGTGCCAGCAGTTCCCGGACAGGCTCCTACAATGAGCAGTTCTTC
few	TRBV29-1	TRBD2	14	TRBJ2-1	CSAAGAGDYNEQFF	TGCAGCGCGGCGGGAGCGGGAGACTACAATGAGCAGTTCTTC
NA	TRBV5-4	NA	13	TRBJ2-5	CASSFGLQETQYF	TGTGCCAGCAGCTTCGGGTTGCAAGAGACCCAGTACTTC
NA	TRBV13	NA	14	TRBJ1-5	CASSSEAGSQPQHF	TGCGCCAGCAGCTCGGAAGCGGGCAGTCAGCCCCAGCATTTT
NA	TRBV15	NA	16	TRBJ2-3	CATSTPKEFGTDTQYF	TGTGCCACCAGCACACCCAAAGAGTTCGGCACAGATACGCAGTATTTT
few	TRBV4-1	TRBD1	14	TRBJ2-7	CASSRGQGNSEQYF	TGCGCCAGCAGCCGAGGACAGGGGAATAGCGAGCAGTACTTC
NA	TRBV30	NA	14	TRBJ1-6	CAWSGHSQGSPLHF	TGTGCCTGGAGTGGGCACTCACAGGGTTCACCCCTCCACTTT
NA	TRBV5-1	NA	14	TRBJ1-5	CASSVRGGNQPQHF	TGCGCCAGCAGCGTACGGGGGGGCAATCAGCCCCAGCATTTT